This TCR beta chain was obtained from a study of beta chain features in type 1 diabetes. Study information: The patient and healthy donor groups were comparable for age, gender and cell yields.

There are many counts of this clone. Markers CD45RO/CCR7/CD25/CD127/CD95/CD27 served to sort CD4+ naive, central memory, regulatory and stem cell-like memory cells. The trim removed 6 bases at V and 7 bases at J, leaving 6 bases unmatched. Germline CDR1 is MGHDK and CDR2 is SYGVNS. This CDR3 is 14 amino acids long. Expressed TCRB transcripts got sequenced, as all isolated RNA was reverse transcribed. TCRdb's table, derived via immunoSEQ multiplex PCR, lists solely in-frame clones and lacks some. The data show a few hundred thousand clones, approximately 15% seen once. J is TRBJ1-4 and V is TRBV25-1; 9 bases map to TRBD1. This receptor was taken from a man aged 25-45 years in good health. Sequenced input: naive CD4+ T cells from blood. The CDR3 DNA reads as TGTGCCAGCAGCGGGACAGGGAGAGGTGAAAAACTGTTTTTT. The encoded protein is CASSGTGRGEKLFF.